The T cell receptor beta chain under discussion was sequenced for a study of PD-1 blockade in classical Hodgkin lymphoma. General observations from the study: Newly diagnosed patients had diversity similar to the baseline diversity of complete responders. A significant rise in TCR diversity by C4D1 was seen for CD4+ but not CD8+ cells. Relapsed/refractory patients reportedly had lower baseline diversity than newly diagnosed patients.

Relapse after autologous stem cell transplantation occurred in every patient, and brentuximab vedotin exposure varied. This CDR3 comprises 13 residues. In germline, CDR1 is MNHEY, CDR2 SVGAGI. The germline V and J ends were trimmed by 6 bases and 5 bases, with 10 bases remaining between them. TCRdb keeps only in-frame clones here, not all; method: immunoSEQ multiplex PCR. The sample records about 24,000 clones, around three quarters being singletons. Regarding this clone: Its antigen is undetermined.

The chain couples TRBV6-5 to TRBJ2-2; a weak D match, TRBD1 (6 bases). The material was peripheral blood mononuclear cells (PBMCs), obtained before the second cycle of nivolumab. This receptor was obtained from a human donor with classical Hodgkin lymphoma. The DNA of the CDR3 is TGTGCCAGCAGCATGGGGGCAACCGGGGAGCTGTTTTTT. This encodes CASSMGATGELFF.